These 17 T cell receptor beta chains originate from one sample sequenced in a study of blood T cell repertoires in COVID-19. The data were produced by immunoSEQ multiplex PCR, yet TCRdb's version contains in-frame clones alone and is incomplete. The sample carries 330,000 or so clones, about 88% recorded once. Material for sequencing was PBMCs or T cells enriched from blood (not recorded which). Every receptor here comes from a woman between 25 and 40 years old who had recovered from COVID-19.

This clone was seen just once. V gene TRBV19 combines with J gene TRBJ1-2; D is undetermined. Germline CDR1 and CDR2: LNHDA and SQIVND (reference sequence). Trimming pared 7 bases from V and 4 bases from J, leaving 13 bases between. The CDR3 loop spans 13 amino acids. The CDR3 DNA follows: TGTGCCAGTATCCAAGAAGGAGTCTATGGCTACACCTTC. Translation gives CASIQEGVYGYTF.

The chain is built from TRBV6-5 and TRBJ1-6; D uncertain. Germline V gene data show CDR1 as MNHEY and CDR2 as SVGAGI. Trimming shortened V by 2 bases and J by 13 bases, and 21 bases separated the two germline ends. The CDR3 consists of 16 residues. CDR3 in amino acids: CASSYGVRQIGGPLHF. The CDR3 DNA sequence: TGTGCCAGCAGTTACGGAGTCCGCCAAATAGGAGGGCCCCTCCACTTT.

V gene TRBV27 combines with J gene TRBJ2-1; 11 bases align to TRBD2. Trimming at V came to 5 bases and at J to 2 bases, leaving 5 bases not matched to a gene. The CDR3 is 16 amino acids. Looked up from germline, CDR1 is MNHEY and CDR2 is SMNVEV (reference sequence). The CDR3 nucleotides read TGTGCCAGCAGTCTCCGTAGCGGGGGGGCCTACAATGAGCAGTTCTTC. It specifies CASSLRSGGAYNEQFF.

The chain links TRBV24-1 to TRBJ2-1; D is unclear. This CDR3 region has 17 residues. Per the germline V gene, CDR1 is KGHDR and CDR2 is SFDVKD. The germline V and J ends were trimmed by 3 bases and 2 bases, with 16 bases remaining between them. For the CDR3, the DNA is TGTGCCACCAGTGATCCTCGTAACGACGGAGCCTACAATGAGCAGTTCTTC. Encoded protein: CATSDPRNDGAYNEQFF.

This rearrangement joins TRBV28 to TRBJ1-3, with a possible D match to TRBD1 (5 bases). Between the trimmed V and J ends, which lost 7 bases and 3 bases, there was a span of 13 bases. The germline V gene encodes CDR1 MDHEN and CDR2 SYDVKM. The CDR3 is made up of 14 amino acids. DNA for the CDR3: TGTGCCAGCAATTTGGGGCGCGGTGGAAACACCATATATTTT. Amino acids: CASNLGRGGNTIYF.

This clone occurred once. This sequence joins TRBV4-2 and TRBJ2-7, with a tentative D call TRBD1 (5 bases). With 0 bases removed from V and 2 bases from J, the gap between germline ends came to 8 bases. The length of the CDR3 is 14 residues. Germline V gene lookup returns CDR1 LGHNA and CDR2 YNFKEQ. This CDR3 reads CASSQDTGTYEQYF. CDR3 DNA: TGTGCCAGCAGCCAAGATACAGGCACCTACGAGCAGTACTTC.

The V and J genes are TRBV5-6 and TRBJ2-7, with TRBD1 matching 7 bases. This CDR3 comprises 15 residues. The ends lost 4 bases at V and 0 bases at J; junction bases unmatched: 7. Per germline, CDR1 SGHDT and CDR2 YYEEEE. As DNA, the CDR3 is TGTGCCAGCAGCCTCGGACAGGCTAGCTCCTACGAGCAGTACTTC. Translating it yields CASSLGQASSYEQYF.

The V and J genes are TRBV5-1 and TRBJ1-3; TRBD1 is a possible D gene (6 bases). Trimming removed 0 bases at V and 0 bases at J, with 7 bases between. The germline V gene has CDR1 SGHRS and CDR2 YFSETQ. This CDR3 is built from 15 residues. The CDR3: CASSLAGDSGNTIYF. CDR3 nucleotides: TGCGCCAGCAGCTTGGCAGGGGACTCTGGAAACACCATATATTTT.

This clone appeared once. The V call is TRBV3-1 (or the pseudogene TRBV3-2), the J call TRBJ2-3; possibly TRBD2 for D (5 bases). The V and J ends lost 4 bases and 5 bases respectively, with 10 bases between them. CDR1 is LGHDT and CDR2 is YNNKEL in the germline V gene (reference sequence). The CDR3 sequence is 13 residues long. The CDR3 is CASSLRRGDTQYF. In DNA form, the CDR3 reads TGTGCCAGCAGCCTCCGCCGGGGAGATACGCAGTATTTT.

This clone was seen a single time. This chain links TRBV5-1 with TRBJ1-1; the match to TRBD1 covers 11 bases. Trimming took 0 bases from V and 6 from J; bases not matched to a gene: 7. This CDR3 is 16 amino acids long. The germline V gene has CDR1 SGHRS and CDR2 YFSETQ. The CDR3: CASSLASPGQGAEAFF. CDR3 sequence (DNA): TGCGCCAGCAGCTTGGCTTCCCCGGGACAGGGGGCTGAAGCTTTCTTT.

This chain uses TRBV5-1 with TRBJ2-7; D not resolved. Per the germline V gene, CDR1 is SGHRS and CDR2 is YFSETQ. The CDR3 contains 12 residues. Between the trimmed V and J ends, which lost 0 bases and 3 bases, there was a span of 4 bases. CDR3: CASSLVGYEQYF. CDR3 bases: TGCGCCAGCAGCTTGGTCGGCTACGAGCAGTACTTC.

The chain recombines TRBV6-4 with TRBJ1-2; a possible D gene is TRBD1 (6 bases). CDR3 length: 15 residues. The germline gives CDR1 MRHNA, CDR2 SNTAGT. The V and J ends lost 5 bases and 3 bases respectively, with 16 bases between them. Here the CDR3 DNA reads TGTGCCAGCAGTCCCTTTGCAGGGGACCACTATGGCTACACCTTC. It is translated as CASSPFAGDHYGYTF.

V gene TRBV5-1 combines with J gene TRBJ1-4; weak D call: TRBD1 (6 bases). The V gene's germline CDR1 is SGHRS and CDR2 YFSETQ. The ends were cut back, 6 bases at V and 5 bases at J, with 8 bases in the middle. This CDR3 contains 12 residues. The CDR3, as DNA: TGCGCCAGCACGACAGGAAATGAAAAACTGTTTTTT. Translating it yields CASTTGNEKLFF.

A few counts support this clone. The chain couples TRBV9 to TRBJ1-2; no firm D call. Trimming pared 1 base from V and 0 bases from J, leaving 4 bases between. The CDR3 sequence is 13 residues long. Looked up from germline, CDR1 is SGDLS and CDR2 is YYNGEE. The CDR3 DNA follows: TGTGCCAGCAGCGTACTAGCTAACTATGGCTACACCTTC. It is translated as CASSVLANYGYTF.

The gene calls are TRBV12-3 or TRBV12-4 and TRBJ2-1; weak D call: TRBD1 (6 bases). V was cut by 3 bases and J by 9 bases, with 12 bases left in between. The CDR3 sequence is 13 residues long. The CDR3 region has the DNA TGTGCCAGCAGTTTGGCCCTACAGGGTGAGCAGTTCTTC. Translating it yields CASSLALQGEQFF.

The chain joins TRBV7-9 to TRBJ1-4; 8 bases agree with TRBD1. The V gene end was trimmed by 4 bases and the J gene end by 8 bases; junction bases not matched to a gene: 9. Germline V gene sequence: CDR1 SEHNR, CDR2 FQNEAQ (reference sequence). The CDR3 loop spans 15 amino acids. CDR3 DNA: TGTGCCAGCAGCTGGAAGGGGTCAGGGGGCGAAAAACTGTTTTTT. Protein sequence: CASSWKGSGGEKLFF.

This clone was found once. The rearrangement joins TRBV5-6 to TRBJ1-1; maybe TRBD1 (6 bases). Between the trimmed V and J ends, which lost 0 bases and 4 bases, there was a span of 10 bases. Looked up from germline, CDR1 is SGHDT and CDR2 is YYEEEE. This CDR3 comprises 14 residues. The CDR3 loop reads CASSLGVGATEAFF. CDR3 DNA: TGTGCCAGCAGCTTGGGCGTGGGGGCCACTGAAGCTTTCTTT.